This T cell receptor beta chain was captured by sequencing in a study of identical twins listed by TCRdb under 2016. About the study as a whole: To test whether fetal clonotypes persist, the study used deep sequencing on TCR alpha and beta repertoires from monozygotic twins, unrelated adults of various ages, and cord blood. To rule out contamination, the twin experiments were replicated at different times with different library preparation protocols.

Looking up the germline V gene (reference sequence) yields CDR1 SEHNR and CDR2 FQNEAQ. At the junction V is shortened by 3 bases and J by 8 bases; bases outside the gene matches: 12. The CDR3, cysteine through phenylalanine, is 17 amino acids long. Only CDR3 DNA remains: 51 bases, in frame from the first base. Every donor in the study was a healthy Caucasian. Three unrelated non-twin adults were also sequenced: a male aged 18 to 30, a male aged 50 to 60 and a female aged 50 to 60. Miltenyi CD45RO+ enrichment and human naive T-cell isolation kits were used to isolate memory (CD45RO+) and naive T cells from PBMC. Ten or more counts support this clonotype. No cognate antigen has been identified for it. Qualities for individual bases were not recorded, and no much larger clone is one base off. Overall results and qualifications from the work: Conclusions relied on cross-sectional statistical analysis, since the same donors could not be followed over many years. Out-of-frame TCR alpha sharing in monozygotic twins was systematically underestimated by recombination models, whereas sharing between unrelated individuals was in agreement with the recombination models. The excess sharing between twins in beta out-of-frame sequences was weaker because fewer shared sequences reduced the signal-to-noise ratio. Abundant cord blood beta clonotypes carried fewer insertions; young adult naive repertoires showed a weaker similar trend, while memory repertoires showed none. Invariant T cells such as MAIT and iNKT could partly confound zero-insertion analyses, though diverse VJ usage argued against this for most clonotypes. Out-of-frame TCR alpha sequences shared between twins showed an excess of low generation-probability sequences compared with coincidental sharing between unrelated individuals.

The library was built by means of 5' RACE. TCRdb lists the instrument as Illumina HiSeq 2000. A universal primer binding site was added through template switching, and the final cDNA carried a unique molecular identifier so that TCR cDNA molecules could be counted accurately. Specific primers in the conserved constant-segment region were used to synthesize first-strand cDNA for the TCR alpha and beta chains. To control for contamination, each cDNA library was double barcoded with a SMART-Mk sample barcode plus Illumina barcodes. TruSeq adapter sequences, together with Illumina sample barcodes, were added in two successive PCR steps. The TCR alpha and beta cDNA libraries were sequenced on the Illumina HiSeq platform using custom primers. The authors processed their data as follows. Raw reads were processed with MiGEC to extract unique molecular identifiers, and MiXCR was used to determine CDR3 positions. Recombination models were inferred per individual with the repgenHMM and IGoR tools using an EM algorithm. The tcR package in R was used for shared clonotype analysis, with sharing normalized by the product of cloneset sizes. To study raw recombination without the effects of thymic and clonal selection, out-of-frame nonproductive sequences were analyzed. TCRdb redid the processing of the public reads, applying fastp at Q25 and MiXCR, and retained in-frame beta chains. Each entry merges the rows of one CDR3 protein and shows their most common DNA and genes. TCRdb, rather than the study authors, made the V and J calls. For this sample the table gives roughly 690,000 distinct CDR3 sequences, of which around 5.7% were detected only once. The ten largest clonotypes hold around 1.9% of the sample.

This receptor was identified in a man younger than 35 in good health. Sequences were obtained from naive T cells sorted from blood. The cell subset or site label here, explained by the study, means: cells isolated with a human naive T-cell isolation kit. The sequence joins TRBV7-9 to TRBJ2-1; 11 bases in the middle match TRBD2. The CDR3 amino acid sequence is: CASSFRPLAGGTDEQFF. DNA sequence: TGTGCCAGCAGCTTTAGGCCCCTAGCGGGAGGTACCGATGAGCAGTTCTTC. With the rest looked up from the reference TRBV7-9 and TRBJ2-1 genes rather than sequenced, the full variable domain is DTGVSQNPRHKITKRGQNVTFRCDPISEHNRLYWYRQTLGQGPEFLTYFQNEAQLEKSRLLSDRFSAERPKGSFSTLEIQRTEQGDSAMYLCASSFRPLAGGTDEQFFGPGTRLTVL.